The clone carrying this T cell receptor beta chain was counted many times. The target antigen is unknown. Each CDR3 protein gets one entry after TCRdb re-called the 5' RACE reads with MiXCR. Of over 250,000 distinct CDR3 sequences listed, 4.1% are singletons. V gave up 1 base and J gave up 3 bases, with 7 bases separating them. Germline V gives CDR1 SEHNR, CDR2 FQNEAQ (reference sequence). The CDR3 is 14 residues long. The data were obtained in a study of T cells after yellow fever vaccination. Findings and limits, study-wide: Sorted repertoires could include abundant contaminating clonotypes from bulk cells.

This sequence was found in a man in his late teens or twenties who received the YFV17D yellow fever vaccine. The sample here was PBMCs, taken 5 days after the yellow fever booster vaccination. The rearrangement uses TRBV7-9 and TRBJ1-5; no clear D gene. The CDR3 reads CASSLDALNQPQHF. The CDR3 region has the DNA TGTGCCAGCAGCTTAGACGCCCTCAATCAGCCCCAGCATTTT.